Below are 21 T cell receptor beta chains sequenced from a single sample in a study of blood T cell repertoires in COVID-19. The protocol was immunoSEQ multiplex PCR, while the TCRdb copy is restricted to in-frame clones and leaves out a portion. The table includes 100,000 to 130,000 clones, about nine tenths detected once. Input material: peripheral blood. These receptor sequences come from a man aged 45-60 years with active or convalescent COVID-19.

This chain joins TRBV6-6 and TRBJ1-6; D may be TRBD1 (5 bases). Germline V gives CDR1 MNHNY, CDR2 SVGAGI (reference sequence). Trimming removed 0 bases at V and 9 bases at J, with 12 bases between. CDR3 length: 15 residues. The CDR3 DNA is TGTGCCAGCAGTTACTCGGCCCAGGGAGGTTCACCCCTCCACTTT. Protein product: CASSYSAQGGSPLHF.

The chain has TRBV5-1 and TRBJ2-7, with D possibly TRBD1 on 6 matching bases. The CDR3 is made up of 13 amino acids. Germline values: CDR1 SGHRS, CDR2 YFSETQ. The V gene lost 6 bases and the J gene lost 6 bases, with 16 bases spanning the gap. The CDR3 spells CASKWGSRGEQYF. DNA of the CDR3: TGCGCCAGCAAGTGGGGCAGCAGGGGCGAGCAGTACTTC.

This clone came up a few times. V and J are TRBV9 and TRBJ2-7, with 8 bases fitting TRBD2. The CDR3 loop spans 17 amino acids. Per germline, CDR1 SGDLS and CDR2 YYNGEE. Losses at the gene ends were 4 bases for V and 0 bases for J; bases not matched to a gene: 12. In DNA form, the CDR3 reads TGTGCCAGCAGCCTACACGAACTAGCGGTCTCCTCCTACGAGCAGTACTTC. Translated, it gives CASSLHELAVSSYEQYF.

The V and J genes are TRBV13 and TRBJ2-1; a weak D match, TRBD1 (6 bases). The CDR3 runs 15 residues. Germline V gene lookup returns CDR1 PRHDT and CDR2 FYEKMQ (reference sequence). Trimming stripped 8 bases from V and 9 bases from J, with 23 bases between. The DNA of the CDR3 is TGTGCCAGCGTTTCTCTGGACTCGATAGGGGGTGAGCAGTTCTTC. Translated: CASVSLDSIGGEQFF.

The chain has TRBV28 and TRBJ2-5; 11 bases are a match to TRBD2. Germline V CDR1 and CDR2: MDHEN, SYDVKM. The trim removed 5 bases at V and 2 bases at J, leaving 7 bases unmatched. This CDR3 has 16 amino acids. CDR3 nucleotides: TGTGCCAGCAGTCTCACTAGCGGGAGCCTTCAAGAGACCCAGTACTTC. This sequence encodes CASSLTSGSLQETQYF.

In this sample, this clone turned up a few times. The CDR3 coding sequence is TGTGCCAGCAGCTCGACTAGCAGCAGGACCGGGGAGCTGTTTTTT. It is translated as CASSSTSSRTGELFF. This chain joins TRBV7-9 and TRBJ2-2; 7 bases are a match to TRBD2. Germline-derived CDR1 and CDR2 are SEHNR and FQNEAQ (reference sequence). The CDR3 is 15 residues long. The ends lost 4 bases at V and 5 bases at J; junction bases unmatched: 7. The full variable domain, rest sourced from reference TRBV7-9 and TRBJ2-2, is DTGVSQNPRHKITKRGQNVTFRCDPISEHNRLYWYRQTLGQGPEFLTYFQNEAQLEKSRLLSDRFSAERPKGSFSTLEIQRTEQGDSAMYLCASSSTSSRTGELFFGEGSRLTVL.

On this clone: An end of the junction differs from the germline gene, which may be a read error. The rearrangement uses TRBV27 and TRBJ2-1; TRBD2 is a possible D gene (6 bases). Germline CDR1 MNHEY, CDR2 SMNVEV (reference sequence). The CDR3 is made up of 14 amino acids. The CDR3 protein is CASSSRDSNNEQFF. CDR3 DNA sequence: TGTGCCAGCAGTTCCCGGGACTCCAACAATGAGCAGTTCTTC.

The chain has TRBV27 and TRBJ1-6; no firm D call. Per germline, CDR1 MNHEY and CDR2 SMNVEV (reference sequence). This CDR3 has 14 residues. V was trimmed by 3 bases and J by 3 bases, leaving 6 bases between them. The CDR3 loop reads CASSLGDYNSPLHF. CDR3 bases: TGTGCCAGCAGTTTGGGCGACTATAATTCACCCCTCCACTTT.

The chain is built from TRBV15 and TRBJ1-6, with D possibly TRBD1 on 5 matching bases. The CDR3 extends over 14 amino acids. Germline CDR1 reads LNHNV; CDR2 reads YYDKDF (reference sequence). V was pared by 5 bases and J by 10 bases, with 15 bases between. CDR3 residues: CATSSRGVGSPLHF. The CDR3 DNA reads TGTGCCACCAGCTCCCGGGGGGTGGGATCACCCCTCCACTTT.

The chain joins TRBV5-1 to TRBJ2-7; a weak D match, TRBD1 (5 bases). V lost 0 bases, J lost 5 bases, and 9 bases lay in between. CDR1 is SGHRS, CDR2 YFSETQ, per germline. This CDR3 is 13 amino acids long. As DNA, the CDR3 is TGCGCCAGCAGCTTGGCGACAGCTAACGAGCAGTACTTC. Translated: CASSLATANEQYF.

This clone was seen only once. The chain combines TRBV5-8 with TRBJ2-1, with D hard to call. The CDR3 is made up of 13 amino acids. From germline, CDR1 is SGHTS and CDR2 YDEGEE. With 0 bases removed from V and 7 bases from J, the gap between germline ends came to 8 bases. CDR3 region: CASSLGLLNEQFF. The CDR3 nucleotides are TGTGCCAGCAGCTTGGGGCTCCTTAATGAGCAGTTCTTC.

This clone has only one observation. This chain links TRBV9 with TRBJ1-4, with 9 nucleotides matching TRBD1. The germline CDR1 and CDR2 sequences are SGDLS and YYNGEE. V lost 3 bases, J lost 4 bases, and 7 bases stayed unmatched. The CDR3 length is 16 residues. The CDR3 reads CASSGDRVVGNEKLFF. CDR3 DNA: TGTGCCAGCAGCGGGGACAGGGTAGTGGGTAATGAAAAACTGTTTTTT.

CDR3 sequence (DNA): TGCGCCAGCAGCCGATCCCACAGGGGCGAAAAACTGTTTTTT. Protein product: CASSRSHRGEKLFF. This chain links TRBV4-1 with TRBJ1-4, with 7 bases lining up with TRBD1. V shed 4 bases, J shed 8 bases, and the junction held 7 bases outside the gene matches. Germline V CDR1 and CDR2: MGHRA, YSYEKL. The length of the CDR3 is 14 residues.

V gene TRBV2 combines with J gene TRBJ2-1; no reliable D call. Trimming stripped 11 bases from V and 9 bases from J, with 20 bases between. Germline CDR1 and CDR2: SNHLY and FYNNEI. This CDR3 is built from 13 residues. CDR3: CAGEARSASEQFF. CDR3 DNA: TGTGCCGGAGAGGCTAGGAGCGCGAGTGAGCAGTTCTTC.

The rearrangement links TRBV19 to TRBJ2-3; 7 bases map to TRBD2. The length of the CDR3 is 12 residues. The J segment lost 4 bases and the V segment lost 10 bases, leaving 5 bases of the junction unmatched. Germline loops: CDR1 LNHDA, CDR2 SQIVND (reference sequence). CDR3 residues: CATRGGADTQYF. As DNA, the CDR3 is TGTGCCACTAGGGGAGGGGCAGATACGCAGTATTTT. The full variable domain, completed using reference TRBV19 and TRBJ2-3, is DGGITQSPKYLFRKEGQNVTLSCEQNLNHDAMYWYRQDPGQGLRLIYYSQIVNDFQKGDIAEGYSVSREKKESFPLTVTSAQKNPTAFYLCATRGGADTQYFGPGTRLTVL.

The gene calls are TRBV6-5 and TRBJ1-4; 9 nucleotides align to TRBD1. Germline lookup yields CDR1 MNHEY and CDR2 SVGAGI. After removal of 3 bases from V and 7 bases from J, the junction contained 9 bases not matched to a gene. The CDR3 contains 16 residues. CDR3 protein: CASSYEGTGGVEKLFF. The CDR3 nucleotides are TGTGCCAGCAGTTATGAGGGCACAGGGGGCGTTGAAAAACTGTTTTTT.

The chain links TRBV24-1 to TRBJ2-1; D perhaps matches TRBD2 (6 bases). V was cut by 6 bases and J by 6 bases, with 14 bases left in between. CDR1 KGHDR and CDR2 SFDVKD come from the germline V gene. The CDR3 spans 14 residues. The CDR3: CATSSTAGPNEQFF. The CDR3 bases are TGTGCCACCAGTTCCACTGCGGGACCCAATGAGCAGTTCTTC.

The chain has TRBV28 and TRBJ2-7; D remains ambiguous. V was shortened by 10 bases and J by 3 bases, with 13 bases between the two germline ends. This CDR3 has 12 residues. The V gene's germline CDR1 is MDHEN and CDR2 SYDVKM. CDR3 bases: TGTGCCACTCTGACTCCGAGCTACGAGCAGTACTTC. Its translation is CATLTPSYEQYF.

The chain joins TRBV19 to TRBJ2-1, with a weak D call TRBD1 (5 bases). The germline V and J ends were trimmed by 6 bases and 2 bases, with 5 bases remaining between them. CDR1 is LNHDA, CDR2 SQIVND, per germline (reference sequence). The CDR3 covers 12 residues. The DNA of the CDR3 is TGTGCCAGTAGGGGGCCCTACAATGAGCAGTTCTTC. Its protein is CASRGPYNEQFF.

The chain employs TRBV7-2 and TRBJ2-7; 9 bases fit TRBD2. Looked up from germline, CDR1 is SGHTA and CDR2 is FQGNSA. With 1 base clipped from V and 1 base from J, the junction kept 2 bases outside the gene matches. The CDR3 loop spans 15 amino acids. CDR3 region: CASSLELAGSYEQYF. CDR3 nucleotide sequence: TGTGCCAGCAGCTTAGAGCTAGCGGGATCCTACGAGCAGTACTTC.

In DNA, the CDR3 is TGTGCCAGCAGCAAAATTGGACAGCAGAACACTGAAGCTTTCTTT. As protein: CASSKIGQQNTEAFF. The V call is TRBV21-1, the J call TRBJ1-1; the table's D call TRBD1 went unverified against the DNA. TRBV21-1 is given as a pseudogene. The CDR3 is 15 residues long.